This T cell receptor (beta chain) originates from a study of blood T cell repertoires in COVID-19. Study as a whole: Material from acute and convalescent COVID-19 was sourced from the United States, Italy and Spain.

Per the original methods: Reference gene primers were amplified, and this amplification served to estimate nucleated cell counts. Repertoires were generated with immunoSEQ multiplex PCR, while TCRdb's copy carries only in-frame clones and drops some. V and J calls and clone size come straight from that table; D and trimming were deduced from the DNA. The top ten clones hold about a sixth of a sample with more than 100,000 clones, 70% to 85% of them seen once. This clonotype originated in a woman of 80 years or more with acute or convalescent COVID-19. The sample comprised peripheral blood.

CDR3 loop: CASSLAAGNTIYF. The CDR3 region has the DNA TGCGCCAGCAGCTTGGCCGCGGGAAACACCATATATTTT. This rearrangement joins TRBV5-1 to TRBJ1-3; no definite D call. Between the trimmed V and J ends, which lost 0 bases and 4 bases, there was a span of 5 bases. There are 13 residues in the CDR3. CDR1 SGHRS and CDR2 YFSETQ come from the germline V gene.